The 3 T cell receptor beta chains reported below all come from one sample, sequenced in a study of PD-L1 blockade in urothelial cancer. Assay used: immunoSEQ multiplex PCR; TCRdb lists only in-frame clones, some missing. Of nearly 30,000 clones listed, about 89% are singletons. The sample consisted of PBMCs, taken around atezolizumab (anti-PD-L1) treatment. These receptor sequences come from a middle-aged man with urothelial cancer.

This clone was picked up a small number of times. The CDR3 bases are TGTGCCAGCAGCCCCCAGGGGTCCTACCCCCACGAGCAGTACTTC. This translates into CASSPQGSYPHEQYF. The gene calls are TRBV7-9 and TRBJ2-7, with D perhaps matching TRBD1 (6 bases). Germline V CDR1 and CDR2: SEHNR, FQNEAQ (reference sequence). Trimming removed 5 bases at V and 5 bases at J, with 19 bases between. CDR3 length equals 15 residues.

The J gene is TRBJ2-7, the V gene TRBV23-1, with 8 bases matching TRBD1. TRBV23-1 belongs to the ORF category, with a function that is uncertain. V shed 2 bases, J shed 4 bases, and the junction held 13 bases outside the gene matches. CDR3 length: 17 amino acids. CDR3 bases: TGCGCCAGCAGTCAAAAGGGTCCGGGACAGGACTCTTACGAGCAGTACTTC. The encoded protein is CASSQKGPGQDSYEQYF.

The chain couples TRBV10-2 to TRBJ1-5; D ambiguous. CDR3 length: 15 residues. Trimming shortened V by 3 bases and J by 0 bases, and 9 bases separated the two germline ends. The germline CDR1 and CDR2 sequences are WSHSY and SAAADI. CDR3 in DNA: TGCGCCAGCAGTGACTCCGGGGATAGCAATCAGCCCCAGCATTTT. Its translation is CASSDSGDSNQPQHF.